The clone carrying this TCR beta chain was recorded a few times. The antigen remains undetermined. The sample belongs to a study of early T cells in non-severe SARS-CoV-2 infection. Whole-study context: Sequencing input comprised bulk RNA from unsorted whole blood; chain pairing was not available.

Unique molecular identifiers tagged individual cDNA molecules. TCRdb recomputed calls from the 5' RACE reads with MiXCR, one row per CDR3 protein. Found here are approximately 56,000 distinct CDR3 sequences, 10% of them singletons; the top ten hold 6.5%. Study outcomes and limitations: CD4 and private specificities were missed by VDJdb matching, which favored anti-spike CD8 responses.

The sample consisted of whole blood. The sequence was collected from an adult who was a healthcare worker with PCR-confirmed SARS-CoV-2 infection or an uninfected control (not recorded which).

This CDR3 reads CSARDPGQNNQPQHF. CDR3 nucleotides: TGCAGTGCTAGAGATCCGGGACAGAACAATCAGCCCCAGCATTTT. This chain links TRBV20-1 with TRBJ1-5; 7 bases map to TRBD1. The CDR3 runs 15 residues. Looked up from germline, CDR1 is DFQATT and CDR2 is SNEGSKA (reference sequence). The trim removed 0 bases at V and 3 bases at J, leaving 5 bases unmatched.